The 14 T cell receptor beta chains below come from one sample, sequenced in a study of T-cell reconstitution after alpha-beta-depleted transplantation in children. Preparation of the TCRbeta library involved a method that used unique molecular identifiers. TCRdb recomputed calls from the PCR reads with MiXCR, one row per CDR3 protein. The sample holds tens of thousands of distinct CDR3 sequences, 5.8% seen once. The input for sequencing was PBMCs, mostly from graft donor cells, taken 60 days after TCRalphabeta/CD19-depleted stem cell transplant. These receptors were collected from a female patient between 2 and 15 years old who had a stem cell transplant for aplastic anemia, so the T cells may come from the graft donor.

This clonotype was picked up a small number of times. As DNA, the CDR3 is TGTGCCAGCAGCTCCCGACTAGCGGGAGGTCTTGAGCAGTTCTTC. It translates to CASSSRLAGGLEQFF. J is TRBJ2-1 and V is TRBV7-9; 13 bases are a match to TRBD2. CDR3 length equals 15 residues. Germline V lookup: CDR1 SEHNR, CDR2 FQNEAQ (reference sequence). The V and J ends lost 4 bases and 9 bases, in that order; junction bases with no gene match: 6. The full variable domain, completed using reference TRBV7-9 and TRBJ2-1, is DTGVSQNPRHKITKRGQNVTFRCDPISEHNRLYWYRQTLGQGPEFLTYFQNEAQLEKSRLLSDRFSAERPKGSFSTLEIQRTEQGDSAMYLCASSSRLAGGLEQFFGPGTRLTVL.

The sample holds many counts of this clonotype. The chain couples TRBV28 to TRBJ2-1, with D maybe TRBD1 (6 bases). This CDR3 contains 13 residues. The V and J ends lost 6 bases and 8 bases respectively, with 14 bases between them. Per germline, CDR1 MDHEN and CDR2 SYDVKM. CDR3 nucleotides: TGTGCCAGCAGCCGCACAGGGTTCGATGAGCAGTTCTTC. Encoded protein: CASSRTGFDEQFF.

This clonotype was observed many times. CDR3 DNA sequence: TGCAGTGCTAGAGATCTAAGAGGTGGGGCCAACGTCCTGACTTTC. It encodes CSARDLRGGANVLTF. The V call is TRBV20-1, the J call TRBJ2-6, with D unresolved. Germline V gene lookup returns CDR1 DFQATT and CDR2 SNEGSKA (reference sequence). Trimming removed 0 bases from V and 3 bases from J, with 9 bases in between. The CDR3 sequence is 15 residues long.

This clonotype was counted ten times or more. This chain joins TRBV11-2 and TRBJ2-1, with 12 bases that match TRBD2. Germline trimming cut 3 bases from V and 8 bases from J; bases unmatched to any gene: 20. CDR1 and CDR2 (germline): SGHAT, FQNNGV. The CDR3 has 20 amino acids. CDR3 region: CASSFPTGTSGSTNLDEQFF. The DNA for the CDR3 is TGTGCCAGCAGCTTTCCGACAGGGACTAGCGGGTCGACTAACCTCGATGAGCAGTTCTTC.

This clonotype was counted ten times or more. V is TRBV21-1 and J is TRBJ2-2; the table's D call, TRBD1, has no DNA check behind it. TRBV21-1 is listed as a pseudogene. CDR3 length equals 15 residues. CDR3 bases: TGTGCCAGCAGCAAAGGGACAGGGGACACCGGGGAGCTGTTTTTT. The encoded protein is CASSKGTGDTGELFF.

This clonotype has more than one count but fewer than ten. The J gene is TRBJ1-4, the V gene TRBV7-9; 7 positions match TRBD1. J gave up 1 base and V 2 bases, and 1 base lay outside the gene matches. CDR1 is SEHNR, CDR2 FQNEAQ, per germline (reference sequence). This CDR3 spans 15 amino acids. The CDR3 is CASSLRTGTNEKLFF. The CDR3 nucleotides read TGTGCCAGCAGCTTACGGACAGGAACTAATGAAAAACTGTTTTTT.

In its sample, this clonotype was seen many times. The CDR3 loop is CSARGGLAGRTQYF. The CDR3 DNA reads TGCAGTGCTAGGGGGGGACTAGCGGGACGTACGCAGTATTTT. The chain couples TRBV20-1 to TRBJ2-3, with 13 nucleotides matching TRBD2. CDR3 length: 14 residues. Germline V gene data show CDR1 as DFQATT and CDR2 as SNEGSKA (reference sequence). V gave up 3 bases and J gave up 8 bases; unmatched junction bases: 5.

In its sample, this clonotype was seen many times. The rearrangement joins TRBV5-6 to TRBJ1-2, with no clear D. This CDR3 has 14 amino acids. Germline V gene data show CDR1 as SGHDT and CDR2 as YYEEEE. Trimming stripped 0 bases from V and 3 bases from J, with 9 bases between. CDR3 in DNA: TGTGCCAGCAGCTTGGTCTCGAAATACTATGGCTACACCTTC. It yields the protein CASSLVSKYYGYTF.

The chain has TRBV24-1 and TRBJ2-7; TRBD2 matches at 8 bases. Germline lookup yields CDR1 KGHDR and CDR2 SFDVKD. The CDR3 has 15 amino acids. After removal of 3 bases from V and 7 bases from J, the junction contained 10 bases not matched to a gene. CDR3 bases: TGTGCCACCAGTGATGGGAAGGGACTAGTGGGGGAGCAGTACTTC. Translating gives CATSDGKGLVGEQYF.

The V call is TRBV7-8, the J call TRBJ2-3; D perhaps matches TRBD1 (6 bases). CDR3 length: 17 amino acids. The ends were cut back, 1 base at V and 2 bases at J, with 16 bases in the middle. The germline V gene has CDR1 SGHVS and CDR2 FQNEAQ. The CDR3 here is CASSLGYRVVITDTQYF. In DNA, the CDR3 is TGTGCCAGCAGCTTAGGATACAGGGTAGTGATCACAGATACGCAGTATTTT.

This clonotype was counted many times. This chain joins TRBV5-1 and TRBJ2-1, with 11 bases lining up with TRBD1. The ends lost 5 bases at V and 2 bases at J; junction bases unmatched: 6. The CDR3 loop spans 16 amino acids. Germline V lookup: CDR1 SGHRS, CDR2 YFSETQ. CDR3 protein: CASSPLGQGAYNEQFF. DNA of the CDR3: TGCGCCAGCAGTCCATTGGGACAGGGGGCCTACAATGAGCAGTTCTTC.

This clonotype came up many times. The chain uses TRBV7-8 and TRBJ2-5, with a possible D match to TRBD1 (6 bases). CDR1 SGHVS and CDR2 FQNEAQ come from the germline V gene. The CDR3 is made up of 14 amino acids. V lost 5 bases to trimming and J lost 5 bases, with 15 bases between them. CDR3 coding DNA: TGTGCCAGCAGCCCAAGACAGGTTTCGGAGACCCAGTACTTC. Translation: CASSPRQVSETQYF.

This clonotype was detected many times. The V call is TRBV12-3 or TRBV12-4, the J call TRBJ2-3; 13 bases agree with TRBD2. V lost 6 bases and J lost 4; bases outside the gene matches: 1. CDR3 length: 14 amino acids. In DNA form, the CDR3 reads TGTGCCAGCAGACTAGCGGGGGGGCCAGATACGCAGTATTTT. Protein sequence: CASRLAGGPDTQYF.

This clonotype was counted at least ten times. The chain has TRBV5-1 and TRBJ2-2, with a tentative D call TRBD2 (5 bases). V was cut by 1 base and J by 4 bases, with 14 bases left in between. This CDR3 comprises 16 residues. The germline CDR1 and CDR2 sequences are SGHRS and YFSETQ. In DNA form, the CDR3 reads TGCGCCAGCAGCTTGCTGCCACTAGGTAGCACCGGGGAGCTGTTTTTT. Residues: CASSLLPLGSTGELFF.